This entry lists 24 T cell receptor beta chains sequenced from one sample in a study of blood T cells in healthy people across ages. For the second PCR, which ran for about 7 to 11 cycles, a sample-barcoded 5' primer and a J-beta primer mix were used. A single record per CDR3 protein comes from TCRdb applying MiXCR to the 5' RACE reads. Among 1.6 million or so distinct CDR3 sequences listed, about 35% were seen once. The sequenced material came from blood. These receptors were taken from a woman under 40 in good health.

The chain recombines TRBV27 with TRBJ2-1; 13 bases fit TRBD2. The CDR3 sequence is 19 residues long. Germline assignment: CDR1 MNHEY and CDR2 SMNVEV (reference sequence). The V and J ends lost 3 bases and 4 bases, in that order; junction bases with no gene match: 12. CDR3 protein: CASSLRGLAGEVHYNEQFF. As DNA, the CDR3 is TGTGCCAGCAGTTTGAGAGGACTAGCGGGAGAAGTTCATTACAATGAGCAGTTCTTC.

The chain has TRBV2 and TRBJ2-7; D is unresolved. The CDR3 contains 15 residues. The ends were cut back, 4 bases at V and 2 bases at J, with 15 bases in the middle. Per the germline V gene, CDR1 is SNHLY and CDR2 is FYNNEI. CDR3 nucleotides: TGTGCCAGCAGTGGGGTACTCGCTGCGCCCTACGAGCAGTACTTC. Translated, it gives CASSGVLAAPYEQYF.

This rearrangement joins TRBV25-1 to TRBJ2-1; 10 positions agree with TRBD1. CDR1 is MGHDK and CDR2 is SYGVNS in the germline V gene. V lost 10 bases and J lost 7; bases outside the gene matches: 16. This CDR3 is built from 16 residues. In DNA form, the CDR3 reads TGTGCCACCAAACCTATGCCCGGGACAGGGGTGAATGAGCAGTTCTTC. Its translation is CATKPMPGTGVNEQFF.

This chain connects TRBV30 to TRBJ2-4; TRBD2 might be the D (6 bases). In germline, CDR1 is GTSNPN, CDR2 SVGIG (reference sequence). The CDR3 is 13 residues long. With 1 base removed from V and 8 bases from J, the gap between germline ends came to 12 bases. Here the CDR3 DNA reads TGTGCCTGGAGTGCAGGGACGGGGGACATTCAGTACTTC. It translates to CAWSAGTGDIQYF.

The rearrangement uses TRBV3-1 and TRBJ2-3; perhaps TRBD2 as D (6 bases). The CDR3 contains 15 residues. The V gene's germline CDR1 is LGHDT and CDR2 YNNKEL (reference sequence). The V end lost 4 bases, the J end lost 2 bases, and 13 bases lay between the germline ends. The CDR3 coding sequence is TGTGCCAGCAGCCTGCGGGGTTCCCCCACAGATACGCAGTATTTT. It translates to CASSLRGSPTDTQYF.

The J gene is TRBJ2-5, the V gene TRBV12-5, with D perhaps TRBD1 (6 bases). The CDR3 extends over 19 amino acids. The germline V gene encodes CDR1 LGHNT and CDR2 FRNRAP. The ends were cut back, 9 bases at V and 5 bases at J, with 34 bases in the middle. Here the CDR3 DNA reads TGTGCTAGACGATTACTGGGGACAATTGCTCAAGAGTCCACCGAGACCCAGTACTTC. Amino acids: CARRLLGTIAQESTETQYF.

The J gene is TRBJ1-2, the V gene TRBV18; a weak D match, TRBD1 (5 bases). The germline V gene has CDR1 KGHSH and CDR2 LQKENI. The CDR3 extends over 15 amino acids. Trimming left V 3 bases short and J 0 bases short, with 11 bases between. The CDR3 DNA reads as TGTGCCAGCTCACCGCCGACAGCATCTAACTATGGCTACACCTTC. It codes for CASSPPTASNYGYTF. Together with reference TRBV18 and TRBJ1-2, the CDR3 gives the full variable domain: NAGVMQNPRHLVRRRGQEARLRCSPMKGHSHVYWYRQLPEEGLKFMVYLQKENIIDESGMPKERFSAEFPKEGPSILRIQQVVRGDSAAYFCASSPPTASNYGYTFGSGTRLTVV.

For this clonotype: An end of the junction does not agree with germline; a read error may underlie this. The chain is built from TRBV10-2 and TRBJ1-5, with 9 positions matching TRBD1. From germline, CDR1 is WSHSY and CDR2 SAAADI. CDR3 size: 12 residues. CDR3 nucleotide sequence: TGTGCCAGCGGGACAGGGAGTCAGCCCCAGCATTTT. Protein sequence: CASGTGSQPQHF.

This clonotype came up once. This chain uses TRBV5-1 with TRBJ1-4; 7 bases are shared with TRBD1. Germline V gene data show CDR1 as SGHRS and CDR2 as YFSETQ. CDR3 length: 14 residues. The J segment lost 8 bases and the V segment lost 3 bases, leaving 7 bases of the junction unmatched. The CDR3: CASSSGTEGEKLFF. The CDR3 nucleotides read TGCGCCAGCAGCTCCGGGACAGAGGGAGAAAAACTGTTTTTT.

The sample holds many counts of this clonotype. The chain couples TRBV10-3 to TRBJ2-1; D not resolved. CDR1 is ENHRY, CDR2 SYGVKD, per germline. Between the trimmed V and J ends, which lost 4 bases and 6 bases, there was a span of 10 bases. The CDR3 is 13 amino acids. CDR3 region: CAISGNLGNEQFF. CDR3 in DNA: TGTGCCATCAGTGGGAATTTGGGCAATGAGCAGTTCTTC.

This chain joins TRBV7-2 and TRBJ2-7, with D possibly being TRBD1 (6 bases). In germline, CDR1 is SGHTA, CDR2 FQGNSA. Trimming shortened V by 4 bases and J by 0 bases, and 13 bases separated the two germline ends. The CDR3 is made up of 15 amino acids. The CDR3 is CASSSYGDNSYEQYF. CDR3 nucleotide sequence: TGTGCCAGCAGCTCATATGGGGACAACTCCTACGAGCAGTACTTC.

This clonotype has only a few counts. This chain links TRBV28 with TRBJ2-3; D gene unclear. Trimming removed 7 bases from V and 2 bases from J, with 10 bases in between. Per the germline V gene, CDR1 is MDHEN and CDR2 is SYDVKM. The CDR3 spans 13 residues. The CDR3 reads CASNERTTDTQYF. The CDR3 DNA is TGTGCCAGCAACGAGCGTACCACAGATACGCAGTATTTT.

This clonotype was seen more than once but under ten times. This chain joins TRBV2 and TRBJ2-7; no reliable D call. This CDR3 region has 13 residues. The germline V gene encodes CDR1 SNHLY and CDR2 FYNNEI. V lost 7 bases to trimming and J lost 1 base, with 11 bases between them. CDR3 residues: CASKRPESYEQYF. The CDR3 DNA reads as TGTGCCAGCAAGAGACCTGAGTCCTACGAGCAGTACTTC.

J is TRBJ1-2 and V is TRBV29-1; TRBD1 agrees at 8 bases. The CDR3 covers 13 residues. Trimming at V came to 7 bases and at J to 8 bases, leaving 12 bases not matched to a gene. Germline CDR1 SQVTM, CDR2 ANQGSEA. The CDR3 coding sequence is TGCAGCGCCCGCGGACAGGGCGGTTGGGGCTACACCTTC. This encodes CSARGQGGWGYTF.

This clonotype was seen more than once but under ten times. This chain uses TRBV11-2 with TRBJ2-3; 12 bases fit TRBD2. The V segment lost 5 bases and the J segment 5 bases; nucleotides outside the gene matches: 11. CDR1 and CDR2 from the germline V gene are SGHAT and FQNNGV. This CDR3 contains 17 residues. CDR3 DNA: TGTGCCAGCAGCCCGCTCCGGACTAGCGGGATGGTAGATACGCAGTATTTT. Translated, it gives CASSPLRTSGMVDTQYF.

This clonotype was detected a few times. The V gene is TRBV11-2, the J gene TRBJ2-1; tentatively, D is TRBD1 (6 bases). Trimming took 5 bases from V and 6 from J, leaving 17 bases between them. This CDR3 is 15 amino acids long. The germline V gene encodes CDR1 SGHAT and CDR2 FQNNGV. CDR3 sequence reads: CASSADTGYGNEQFF. CDR3 nucleotide sequence: TGTGCCAGCAGCGCGGATACAGGGTATGGCAATGAGCAGTTCTTC. The full variable domain, with the rest looked up from reference TRBV11-2 and TRBJ2-1, is EAGVAQSPRYKIIEKRQSVAFWCNPISGHATLYWYQQILGQGPKLLIQFQNNGVVDDSQLPKDRFSAERLKGVDSTLKIQPAKLEDSAVYLCASSADTGYGNEQFFGPGTRLTVL.

The genes are TRBV27 and TRBJ2-4; tentative D call: TRBD1 (6 bases). CDR3 size: 16 residues. V gave up 8 bases and J gave up 0 bases, with 17 bases separating them. In germline, CDR1 is MNHEY, CDR2 SMNVEV (reference sequence). Here the CDR3 reads CASSGWTDLAKNIQYF. CDR3 coding DNA: TGTGCCAGCTCTGGGTGGACAGACTTAGCCAAAAACATTCAGTACTTC.

The chain links TRBV23-1 to TRBJ1-5, with TRBD1 identical over 7 bases. TRBV23-1 is reported as an ORF; its role is uncertain. Losses at the gene ends were 6 bases for V and 2 bases for J; bases not matched to a gene: 13. The CDR3 runs 17 residues. CDR3 in DNA: TGCGCCAGCAGAGCGACAGGGATAAAGAGTGGCAATCAGCCCCAGCATTTT. This gives the protein CASRATGIKSGNQPQHF.

This clonotype occurred a few times. The chain joins TRBV10-3 to TRBJ1-2; weak D call: TRBD1 (5 bases). The CDR3 has 13 amino acids. Trimming removed 2 bases at V and 8 bases at J, with 12 bases between. Germline CDR1 and CDR2: ENHRY and SYGVKD. The CDR3 bases are TGTGCCATCAGTGAGGCCCAGGGCGGCGGCTACACCTTC. Translation: CAISEAQGGGYTF.

This clonotype was detected only a few times. The chain links TRBV5-5 to TRBJ2-7, with 7 bases lining up with TRBD2. CDR3 length: 15 residues. The germline V gene encodes CDR1 SGHKS and CDR2 YYEKEE (reference sequence). J gave up 2 bases and V 4 bases, and 9 bases lay outside the gene matches. The CDR3 is CASSASGIPPYEQYF. The CDR3, as DNA: TGTGCCAGCAGCGCAAGCGGGATTCCTCCCTACGAGCAGTACTTC.

This chain joins TRBV2 and TRBJ2-4; D perhaps matches TRBD2 (5 bases). Gene TRBJ2-5 matches the end of the DNA better, so the J call may be wrong. From germline, CDR1 is SNHLY and CDR2 FYNNEI. The CDR3 length is 13 residues. The CDR3 spells CASGGRAGETQYF. CDR3 nucleotides: TGTGCCAGCGGAGGACGAGCCGGGGAGACCCAGTACTTC.

This clonotype turned up a few times. V and J are TRBV10-1 and TRBJ2-7, with D tentatively TRBD2 (6 bases). From germline, CDR1 is WNHNN and CDR2 SYGVQD (reference sequence). There are 13 residues in the CDR3. Trimming stripped 0 bases from V and 3 bases from J, with 6 bases between. This CDR3 reads CASSESTSYEQYF. The DNA for the CDR3 is TGCGCCAGCAGTGAGTCGACTAGCTACGAGCAGTACTTC.

This clonotype has ten or more counts. The CDR3 sequence is CASSHRAYGYTF. CDR3 DNA: TGTGCCAGCAGCCATCGTGCTTATGGCTACACCTTC. V gene TRBV4-2 combines with J gene TRBJ1-2; D gene unclear. Trimming cost V 3 bases and J 5 bases, with 7 bases left between them. Looked up from germline, CDR1 is LGHNA and CDR2 is YNFKEQ. The CDR3 sequence is 12 residues long.

This clonotype has only a few counts. The chain is built from TRBV7-9 and TRBJ1-1, with D perhaps matching TRBD1 (6 bases). Trimming took off 10 bases at V and 0 bases at J, with 21 bases between the two ends. The CDR3 length is 16 residues. Germline-derived CDR1 and CDR2 are SEHNR and FQNEAQ (reference sequence). The CDR3 DNA sequence: TGTGCCATTGGGGGGCAACAGGGAAACCTGAACACTGAAGCTTTCTTT. Protein: CAIGGQQGNLNTEAFF.